The entry below describes one T cell receptor (beta chain). The data stem from a study of blood T cell repertoires in COVID-19. Study summary: The United States, Italy and Spain were the sources of the acute and convalescent COVID-19 samples. PBMCs, B-cell-depleted T cells, or T cells provided the cDNA or gDNA that made up the material.

Original processing methods: Amplification from reference gene primers served as the basis for estimated nucleated cell counts. Only in-frame clones appear in the TCRdb table, and some are missing; sequencing was by immunoSEQ multiplex PCR. V and J calls and clone size follow that table, whereas D and trimming were derived from the DNA. The sample has about 240,000 clones; roughly four fifths are singletons. This CDR3 spans 19 amino acids. The clonotype comes from a woman aged 70 to 79 with acute or convalescent COVID-19. The specimen was peripheral blood. The V gene is TRBV21-1, the J gene TRBJ1-3; TRBD1, the table's D call, was not compared with the DNA. TRBV21-1 is tagged as a pseudogene. The DNA of the CDR3 is TGTGCCAGCAGCAAAAAGGAGTCTGAAGGGGGCATTGAGGGAAACACCATATATTTT. Protein sequence: CASSKKESEGGIEGNTIYF.